The 28 T cell receptor beta chains given below trace back to one sample, sequenced in a study of post-analysis software for immune sequencing data. The antigens for these receptors are not known. Built from TCR beta cDNA, the libraries had unique molecular identifiers in them. TCRdb analysed the PCR reads with MiXCR anew, one entry per CDR3 protein. The data show hundreds of thousands of distinct CDR3 sequences, around 47% seen once. Study-level results: Among 5 or 6 TRBV segments more frequent in patients than controls were TRBV5-6, TRBV5-1 and TRBV20-1.

Sequences were obtained from blood. Receptors originate from a girl aged 10 to 17 with multiple sclerosis.

The chain carries TRBV7-2 and TRBJ2-3, with 13 bases that match TRBD2. The CDR3 covers 16 residues. V lost 5 bases, J lost 2 bases, and 4 bases stayed unmatched. Germline CDR1 reads SGHTA; CDR2 reads FQGNSA. This CDR3 reads CASSRLAGGLTDTQYF. In DNA form, the CDR3 reads TGTGCCAGCAGCCGACTAGCGGGGGGCCTCACAGATACGCAGTATTTT.

The chain uses TRBV12-3 or TRBV12-4 and TRBJ2-1; TRBD2 agrees at 7 bases. V shed 6 bases and J 6 bases; nucleotides not matched to a gene: 11. This CDR3 is 15 amino acids long. CDR3 sequence reads: CASRQERGGANEQFF. The CDR3 nucleotides read TGTGCCAGCAGACAGGAGCGGGGAGGCGCCAATGAGCAGTTCTTC.

The chain is built from TRBV7-2 and TRBJ2-5; 7 bases are a match to TRBD2. Per germline, CDR1 SGHTA and CDR2 FQGNSA. This CDR3 spans 15 amino acids. V shed 5 bases and J 2 bases; nucleotides not matched to a gene: 8. CDR3: CASSPMSAGQETQYF. The CDR3 region has the DNA TGTGCCAGCAGCCCGATGTCAGCGGGGCAAGAGACCCAGTACTTC.

The V gene is TRBV10-3, the J gene TRBJ2-3, with D hard to call. The CDR3 loop spans 11 amino acids. Per the germline V gene, CDR1 is ENHRY and CDR2 is SYGVKD. Deletions cut 6 bases from V and 4 bases from J, with 5 bases between. The CDR3 region has the DNA TGTGCCATCAGGGGGTCAGATACGCAGTATTTT. Translating gives CAIRGSDTQYF.

V is TRBV29-1 and J is TRBJ1-5; possible D gene TRBD1, 5 bases. With 2 bases removed from V and 0 bases from J, the gap between germline ends came to 11 bases. Germline CDR1 reads SQVTM; CDR2 reads ANQGSEA. The CDR3 contains 15 residues. In nucleotides, the CDR3 is TGCAGCGTTGAAAGGGGCCAGGGTAGCAATCAGCCCCAGCATTTT. Amino acids: CSVERGQGSNQPQHF.

The J gene is TRBJ2-1, the V gene TRBV20-1; D is possibly TRBD2 (6 bases). Germline V gives CDR1 DFQATT, CDR2 SNEGSKA (reference sequence). There are 15 residues in the CDR3. Trimming removed 4 bases from V and 2 bases from J, with 15 bases in between. The CDR3 region has the DNA TGCAGTGCTAAGAGCGGGTCTGAGCCCTACAATGAGCAGTTCTTC. Translating gives CSAKSGSEPYNEQFF.

The chain employs TRBV29-1 and TRBJ2-3; D may be TRBD2 (7 bases). Trimming cost V 0 bases and J 4 bases, with 20 bases left between them. Germline CDR1 reads SQVTM; CDR2 reads ANQGSEA. CDR3 length: 17 amino acids. This CDR3 reads CSVEDQNKRGGADTQYF. Here the CDR3 DNA reads TGCAGCGTTGAAGATCAGAATAAGAGAGGGGGGGCAGATACGCAGTATTTT.

This clonotype was seen a few times. The chain employs TRBV6-1 and TRBJ2-7; D perhaps matches TRBD1 (6 bases). Trimming pared 0 bases from V and 5 bases from J, leaving 14 bases between. This CDR3 has 15 residues. CDR1 is MNHNS and CDR2 is SASEGT in the germline V gene. CDR3 region: CASSEAHRESDEQYF. CDR3 nucleotide sequence: TGTGCCAGCAGTGAAGCTCACAGGGAGTCTGACGAGCAGTACTTC.

This chain joins TRBV20-1 and TRBJ2-7; D might be TRBD2 (6 bases). In germline, CDR1 is DFQATT, CDR2 SNEGSKA (reference sequence). V was shortened by 5 bases and J by 1 base, with 18 bases between the two germline ends. The length of the CDR3 is 15 residues. The CDR3 nucleotides read TGCAGTGCTCCGGTTATCGTGGCGGGGTCCTACGAGCAGTACTTC. It yields the protein CSAPVIVAGSYEQYF.

This clonotype has a handful of counts. The rearrangement uses TRBV10-3 and TRBJ2-5; TRBD2 aligns across 10 bases. Per germline, CDR1 ENHRY and CDR2 SYGVKD. V lost 4 bases to trimming and J lost 5 bases; unmatched junction nucleotides: 7. The CDR3 consists of 15 residues. The CDR3: CAISGASGSSETQYF. The CDR3 coding sequence is TGTGCCATCAGTGGGGCTAGCGGGAGCTCTGAGACCCAGTACTTC.

The chain is built from TRBV20-1 and TRBJ2-3; the match to TRBD2 covers 13 bases. With 3 bases clipped from V and 4 bases from J, the junction kept 7 bases outside the gene matches. CDR3 length: 16 residues. From germline, CDR1 is DFQATT and CDR2 SNEGSKA (reference sequence). CDR3: CSARRLAGGKPDTQYF. In nucleotides, the CDR3 is TGCAGTGCTAGGAGACTAGCGGGGGGTAAACCAGATACGCAGTATTTT.

Concerning this clonotype itself: Germline and junction disagree at one end, which may indicate a read error. The chain carries TRBV29-1 and TRBJ2-1, with D perhaps TRBD2 (6 bases). CDR3 length: 15 amino acids. Germline assignment: CDR1 SQVTM and CDR2 ANQGSEA. CDR3 protein: CSVHQAGSSYNGQFF. The CDR3 DNA sequence: TGCAGCGTTCACCAGGCGGGAAGCTCCTACAATGGGCAGTTCTTC.

The chain has TRBV28 and TRBJ2-6, with D perhaps given as TRBD1 or TRBD2 (5 bases each). V was shortened by 6 bases and J by 4 bases, with 22 bases between the two germline ends. The CDR3 totals 18 residues. CDR1 is MDHEN and CDR2 is SYDVKM in the germline V gene. For the CDR3, the DNA is TGTGCCAGCAGCTCTAGGGACGGCGAGGGGTCGGGGGCCAACGTCCTGACTTTC. Protein: CASSSRDGEGSGANVLTF.

The chain employs TRBV15 and TRBJ2-5; the D is unclear. Deletions cut 0 bases from V and 5 bases from J, with 13 bases between. Germline V gene data show CDR1 as LNHNV and CDR2 as YYDKDF (reference sequence). The CDR3 extends over 15 amino acids. The CDR3 loop is CATSRESLAGETQYF. In DNA form, the CDR3 reads TGTGCCACCAGCAGAGAGTCTTTGGCCGGCGAGACCCAGTACTTC. The full variable domain, its missing parts supplied by reference TRBV15 and TRBJ2-5, is DAMVIQNPRYQVTQFGKPVTLSCSQTLNHNVMYWYQQKSSQAPKLLFHYYDKDFNNEADTPDNFQSRRPNTSFCFLDIRSPGLGDTAMYLCATSRESLAGETQYFGPGTRLLVL.

The chain links TRBV5-5 to TRBJ1-2, with 8 bases identical to TRBD1. V gave up 7 bases and J gave up 8 bases; unmatched junction bases: 7. Germline assignment: CDR1 SGHKS and CDR2 YYEKEE (reference sequence). The CDR3 loop spans 12 amino acids. In DNA, the CDR3 is TGTGCCAGCCGGACAGGGAGTGGCGGCTACACCTTC. This gives the protein CASRTGSGGYTF.

The chain combines TRBV5-1 with TRBJ1-1; TRBD1 aligns across 7 bases. The germline V gene has CDR1 SGHRS and CDR2 YFSETQ. J was trimmed by 7 bases and V by 3 bases; bases with no gene match: 12. This CDR3 region has 15 residues. The CDR3 nucleotides read TGCGCCAGCAGCTCAAGACAGGGACCTAAGGTTGAAGCTTTCTTT. It is translated as CASSSRQGPKVEAFF.

The V gene is TRBV21-1, the J gene TRBJ2-5; TRBD2 is the table's D call and was not checked against the DNA. TRBV21-1 is labeled a pseudogene. The CDR3 is 15 amino acids. CDR3 loop: CASSTRGGSKETQYF. The CDR3 DNA reads as TGTGCCAGCAGCACCCGGGGAGGGTCAAAAGAGACCCAGTACTTC.

The rearrangement links TRBV5-1 to TRBJ2-7; D assignment may be TRBD1 or TRBD2 (5 bases each). The CDR3 runs 15 residues. The V gene lost 0 bases and the J gene lost 2 bases, with 12 bases spanning the gap. CDR1 is SGHRS and CDR2 is YFSETQ in the germline V gene. The CDR3 DNA follows: TGCGCCAGCAGCTTGGAACCGGGACGCGCCTACGAGCAGTACTTC. Residues: CASSLEPGRAYEQYF.

The rearrangement uses TRBV7-2 and TRBJ2-1; unclear D gene. This CDR3 has 14 amino acids. V dropped 7 bases and J dropped 9 bases, with 19 bases sitting between them. Per the germline V gene, CDR1 is SGHTA and CDR2 is FQGNSA. DNA of the CDR3: TGTGCCAGCACCGAAAACCTCCTAGTAACTGAGCAGTTCTTC. It translates to CASTENLLVTEQFF.

The chain joins TRBV24-1 to TRBJ2-7; TRBD2 is a possible D gene (5 bases). Trimming left V 3 bases short and J 7 bases short, with 24 bases between. The CDR3 covers 17 residues. Germline assignment: CDR1 KGHDR and CDR2 SFDVKD. The CDR3 sequence: CATSDKRWERGHNEQYF. Here the CDR3 DNA reads TGTGCCACCAGTGATAAGAGGTGGGAGAGAGGGCACAATGAGCAGTACTTC.

V gene TRBV10-1 combines with J gene TRBJ2-1; 8 positions match TRBD2. Germline V lookup: CDR1 WNHNN, CDR2 SYGVQD (reference sequence). The CDR3 loop spans 13 amino acids. Losses at the gene ends were 3 bases for V and 10 bases for J; bases not matched to a gene: 5. The chain's CDR3 is CASSESLAGEQFF. In nucleotides, the CDR3 is TGCGCCAGCAGTGAATCATTAGCGGGGGAGCAGTTCTTC.

V and J are TRBV3-1 and TRBJ2-5, with D possibly being TRBD1 or TRBD2 (5 bases each). The J call may be faulty, since TRBJ2-7 better matches the DNA end. This CDR3 is 15 amino acids long. The germline V gene has CDR1 LGHDT and CDR2 YNNKEL (reference sequence). CDR3 protein: CASSQGGRERGEQYF. In DNA form, the CDR3 reads TGTGCCAGCAGCCAAGGGGGCAGGGAGAGGGGCGAGCAGTACTTC.

This clonotype was seen a few times. This chain uses TRBV12-3 or TRBV12-4 with TRBJ2-7, with 7 bases aligning to TRBD1. J was trimmed by 2 bases and V by 3 bases; bases with no gene match: 4. The CDR3 is 14 amino acids. CDR3: CASSLARGTYEQYF. The CDR3 DNA is TGTGCCAGCAGTTTGGCCAGGGGGACCTACGAGCAGTACTTC.

The genes are TRBV12-3 or TRBV12-4 and TRBJ2-7, with D perhaps matching TRBD1 or TRBD2 (5 bases each). The CDR3 extends over 14 amino acids. V was clipped by 3 bases and J by 3 bases, with 12 bases between them. The CDR3, as DNA: TGTGCCAGCAGTTTTGGGAGACAGAGCTACGAGCAGTACTTC. As protein: CASSFGRQSYEQYF.

The chain employs TRBV24-1 and TRBJ2-3; 9 nucleotides align to TRBD2. Losses at the gene ends were 1 base for V and 0 bases for J; bases not matched to a gene: 1. The CDR3 is 16 amino acids. The germline V gene encodes CDR1 KGHDR and CDR2 SFDVKD. The CDR3 sequence: CATSDFAGGSTDTQYF. The DNA for the CDR3 is TGTGCCACCAGTGATTTTGCGGGAGGGAGCACAGATACGCAGTATTTT.

This clonotype was recorded a few times. The chain recombines TRBV12-3 or TRBV12-4 with TRBJ1-1, with D hard to call. V was shortened by 0 bases and J by 3 bases, with 14 bases between the two germline ends. The CDR3 is 16 amino acids. The CDR3 DNA reads TGTGCCAGCAGTTTAGCCCAAGTTGGCGCGGACACTGAAGCTTTCTTT. Its protein is CASSLAQVGADTEAFF.

This clonotype came up many times. The chain links TRBV29-1 to TRBJ2-7; D is ambiguous. Germline V gene data show CDR1 as SQVTM and CDR2 as ANQGSEA. The CDR3 is 12 amino acids. Trimming stripped 3 bases from V and 3 bases from J, with 9 bases between. This chain's CDR3 is CSVETADYEQYF. The CDR3, as DNA: TGCAGCGTTGAGACCGCGGACTACGAGCAGTACTTC.

The V and J genes are TRBV12-3 or TRBV12-4 and TRBJ1-4; the match to TRBD1 covers 7 bases. With 5 bases clipped from V and 7 bases from J, the junction kept 10 bases outside the gene matches. The CDR3 length is 15 residues. The DNA of the CDR3 is TGTGCCAGCAGTCCCCGGAGGGGGCAGGGTGAAAAACTGTTTTTT. This translates into CASSPRRGQGEKLFF.